There are a few counts of the clone carrying this TCR beta chain. Its antigen is unknown. This record belongs to a study of T-cell reconstitution after alpha-beta-depleted transplantation in children. The TCRbeta library incorporated unique molecular identifiers. In TCRdb, the PCR reads were re-called with MiXCR into one record per CDR3 protein. The sample has approximately 520,000 distinct CDR3 sequences; roughly 11% are singletons. This CDR3 is 13 amino acids long. From germline, CDR1 is ENHRY and CDR2 SYGVKD. V shed 6 bases and J 6 bases; nucleotides not matched to a gene: 7. Findings and caveats of the study: Where alpha-beta T cells came from about two months after transplant was reportedly several hundred expanded graft clones.

J is TRBJ1-1 and V is TRBV10-3; 7 positions agree with TRBD1. This receptor was obtained from a female patient between 2 and 15 years old who had a stem cell transplant for aplastic anemia, so the T cells may come from the graft donor. The source material was PBMCs, mostly from graft donor cells, sampled 180 days after TCRalphabeta/CD19-depleted stem cell transplant. The CDR3, as DNA: TGTGCCATCAGCCTTACAGGGGCTTCTGAAGCTTTCTTT. It yields the protein CAISLTGASEAFF.